This T cell receptor (beta chain) was captured by sequencing in a study of CD8 T cells in Susac syndrome. Regarding this clonotype: Its antigen remains unknown.

Study-level points and caveats: The number of individuals included in the study's TCR sequencing and HLA analysis was acknowledged as relatively small. CD4+ T cell repertoires in Susac syndrome lacked clonal expansion.

When the RNA was reverse transcribed, random hexamers were used with an input of about 0.45 to 1 ug. Multiplex immunoSEQ PCR targeted 54 Vbeta and 13 Jbeta TCR beta segments. Using its own MiXCR run on the immunoSEQ multiplex PCR reads, TCRdb lists one record per CDR3 protein. Of some 160,000 distinct CDR3 sequences in the sample, 94% are singletons; the top ten hold roughly 0.11%. Per germline, CDR1 SGHRS and CDR2 YFSETQ. The CDR3 covers 13 residues. V lost 0 bases and J lost 4, with 7 bases in between. This rearrangement joins TRBV5-1 to TRBJ2-5; D gene uncertain. Material for sequencing was CD4+ T cells from PBMCs. This TCR derives from a human donor with Susac syndrome. The CDR3 bases are TGCGCCAGCAGCTTGGCCCCCTCAGAGACCCAGTACTTC. This encodes CASSLAPSETQYF.